This entry lists 19 T cell receptor beta chains sequenced from one sample in a study of T cell repertoires in cytomegalovirus infection. TCRdb independently ran MiXCR on the reads; one entry per CDR3 protein. The sample carries about 740,000 distinct CDR3 sequences, less than 40% recorded once. Material: PBMCs. These receptors all come from a human donor in good health (CMV status not recorded). Some clones in this sample may be carry-over from other donors' samples.

This chain links TRBV7-6 with TRBJ2-2, with D perhaps matching TRBD2 (5 bases). Trimming left V 11 bases short and J 3 bases short, with 10 bases between. The CDR3 loop spans 12 amino acids. CDR1 is SGHVS and CDR2 is FNYEAQ in the germline V gene. This chain's CDR3 is CAGLADTGELFF. CDR3 in DNA: TGTGCCGGGCTAGCAGACACCGGGGAGCTGTTTTTT.

The rearrangement links TRBV15 to TRBJ1-1; 11 positions agree with TRBD1. Germline-derived CDR1 and CDR2 are LNHNV and YYDKDF (reference sequence). J lost 5 bases, V lost 4 bases, and 9 bases had no gene match. The CDR3 is made up of 16 amino acids. CDR3 sequence (DNA): TGTGCCACCAGCAATCGGGACAGGGGGTATGAAACTGAAGCTTTCTTT. It is translated as CATSNRDRGYETEAFF.

This clonotype has a single count. This CDR3 reads CASSSLLSPLSLYEQYF. In DNA form, the CDR3 reads TGTGCCAGCAGTTCCCTCTTGTCACCCCTCTCCCTCTACGAGCAGTACTTC. V and J are TRBV27 and TRBJ2-7, with unresolved D. This CDR3 has 17 amino acids. Germline CDR1 MNHEY, CDR2 SMNVEV (reference sequence). With 4 bases removed from V and 3 bases from J, the gap between germline ends came to 22 bases.

The J gene is TRBJ1-3, the V gene TRBV29-1; D not resolved. Trimming shortened V by 4 bases and J by 2 bases, and 9 bases separated the two germline ends. Per the germline V gene, CDR1 is SQVTM and CDR2 is ANQGSEA. The CDR3 is made up of 13 amino acids. CDR3 loop: CSVGMSPGNTIYF. DNA of the CDR3: TGCAGCGTTGGGATGAGCCCTGGAAACACCATATATTTT.

CDR3 residues: CASRRTGTDQPQHF. The CDR3 DNA reads TGTGCCAGCCGCCGGACAGGGACTGATCAGCCCCAGCATTTT. V usage is TRBV19 and J usage is TRBJ1-5; 8 bases align to TRBD1. V lost 9 bases, J lost 5 bases, and 9 bases stayed unmatched. The CDR3 is 14 amino acids. Germline assignment: CDR1 LNHDA and CDR2 SQIVND (reference sequence).

In its sample, this clonotype was seen a few times. The rearrangement links TRBV30 to TRBJ1-4; D perhaps matches TRBD1 (6 bases). The CDR3 consists of 13 residues. V dropped 5 bases and J dropped 5 bases, with 12 bases sitting between them. Germline values: CDR1 GTSNPN, CDR2 SVGIG (reference sequence). This chain's CDR3 is CAWGRQGNEKLFF. The DNA for the CDR3 is TGTGCCTGGGGGCGGCAGGGGAATGAAAAACTGTTTTTT.

This clonotype was found many times. The rearrangement uses TRBV7-8 and TRBJ1-5; D is uncertain. Germline lookup yields CDR1 SGHVS and CDR2 FQNEAQ. Trimming shortened V by 1 base and J by 6 bases, and 7 bases separated the two germline ends. This CDR3 has 13 residues. The CDR3 DNA follows: TGTGCCAGCAGCTTAGTGCGGCCTCAGCCCCAGCATTTT. As protein: CASSLVRPQPQHF.

This clonotype was seen many times. This rearrangement joins TRBV6-1 to TRBJ2-3; D is perhaps TRBD1 or TRBD2 (5 bases each). V lost 6 bases and J 2 bases, leaving 6 bases between the germline ends. The germline V gene has CDR1 MNHNS and CDR2 SASEGT. This CDR3 is built from 12 residues. CDR3 in amino acids: CASRGDTDTQYF. The CDR3 nucleotides are TGTGCCAGCAGGGGGGACACAGATACGCAGTATTTT.

The V call is TRBV7-2, the J call TRBJ2-1; no clear D. Germline CDR1 and CDR2: SGHTA and FQGNSA. V lost 5 bases and J lost 0, with 11 bases in between. This CDR3 has 15 amino acids. The CDR3 DNA reads TGTGCCAGCAGCCCCCGACCCAGCTCCTACAATGAGCAGTTCTTC. The encoded protein is CASSPRPSSYNEQFF.

Only a few counts were recorded for this clonotype. The chain joins TRBV7-9 to TRBJ2-7, with D possibly TRBD1 on 6 matching bases. CDR1 is SEHNR and CDR2 is FQNEAQ in the germline V gene (reference sequence). This CDR3 spans 13 amino acids. Trimming cost V 4 bases and J 3 bases, with 10 bases left between them. This CDR3 is CASSWVQGYEQYF. Here the CDR3 DNA reads TGTGCCAGCAGCTGGGTACAGGGCTACGAGCAGTACTTC.

V gene TRBV28 combines with J gene TRBJ1-2, with 7 positions matching TRBD1. V shed 1 base and J 2 bases; nucleotides not matched to a gene: 4. From germline, CDR1 is MDHEN and CDR2 SYDVKM. This CDR3 spans 15 amino acids. The CDR3 region is CASSLSVTGNYGYTF. DNA for the CDR3: TGTGCCAGCAGTTTATCAGTGACAGGGAACTATGGCTACACCTTC.

The genes are TRBV19 and TRBJ1-6; D not certain. The CDR3 covers 17 residues. With 7 bases removed from V and 3 bases from J, the gap between germline ends came to 19 bases. CDR1 and CDR2 (germline): LNHDA, SQIVND (reference sequence). The CDR3 loop reads CASIIQVGDYYNSPLHF. The DNA for the CDR3 is TGTGCCAGTATTATTCAAGTCGGAGACTACTATAATTCACCCCTCCACTTT.

Comment on this clonotype: The missing conserved phenylalanine or tryptophan at the end of this CDR3 makes a read error likely. The chain employs TRBV6-2 or TRBV6-3 and TRBJ2-7; the match to TRBD2 covers 9 bases. Trimming at V came to 5 bases and at J to 3 bases, leaving 5 bases not matched to a gene. The germline gives CDR1 MNHEY, CDR2 SVGEGT. This CDR3 is 14 amino acids long. CDR3 sequence: CASSPGLASYEQYL. As DNA, the CDR3 is TGTGCCAGCAGTCCCGGACTAGCGAGCTACGAGCAGTACTTA.

This clonotype was seen a handful of times. J is TRBJ2-1 and V is TRBV12-3 or TRBV12-4; the match to TRBD1 covers 7 bases. V lost 7 bases, J lost 8 bases, and 14 bases stayed unmatched. The CDR3 has 15 amino acids. The DNA for the CDR3 is TGTGCCAGCACCGGAAGCGACAGGGAAGGCGATGAGCAGTTCTTC. Translating it yields CASTGSDREGDEQFF.

This clonotype was seen only once. V gene TRBV6-1 combines with J gene TRBJ2-5; no clear D. The germline V gene has CDR1 MNHNS and CDR2 SASEGT. The V gene lost 8 bases and the J gene lost 0 bases, with 4 bases spanning the gap. This CDR3 contains 11 residues. DNA of the CDR3: TGTGCCAGCCTGTACCAAGAGACCCAGTACTTC. Translated, it gives CASLYQETQYF.

This clonotype was picked up many times. This rearrangement joins TRBV5-6 to TRBJ2-6; possible D gene TRBD1, 6 bases. CDR1 and CDR2 (germline): SGHDT, YYEEEE. This CDR3 contains 16 residues. The ends were cut back, 2 bases at V and 2 bases at J, with 11 bases in the middle. Written as DNA, the CDR3 is TGTGCCAGCAGCTTCTTCACAGGGACTGGGGCCAACGTCCTGACTTTC. It specifies CASSFFTGTGANVLTF.

This clonotype was recorded at least ten times. The J gene is TRBJ2-7, the V gene TRBV7-2; 7 positions agree with TRBD2. Germline lookup yields CDR1 SGHTA and CDR2 FQGNSA. V shed 4 bases, J shed 3 bases, and the junction held 6 bases outside the gene matches. CDR3 length: 14 residues. CDR3 coding DNA: TGTGCCAGCAGCTCCCAGGGCGGGGGCTACGAGCAGTACTTC. Its translation: CASSSQGGGYEQYF.

There are a few counts of this clonotype. The chain links TRBV7-2 to TRBJ2-1; the D is unclear. Germline CDR1 reads SGHTA; CDR2 reads FQGNSA. This CDR3 has 13 residues. V was clipped by 5 bases and J by 8 bases, with 13 bases between them. This CDR3 reads CASSPKAGDEQFF. CDR3 sequence (DNA): TGTGCCAGCAGCCCAAAGGCAGGCGATGAGCAGTTCTTC.

CDR3 in amino acids: CSARDFSPGQGARPQHF. In DNA, the CDR3 is TGCAGTGCTAGAGATTTTTCGCCGGGACAGGGGGCCCGGCCCCAGCATTTT. The chain couples TRBV20-1 to TRBJ1-5, with TRBD1 matching over 12 bases. The germline V gene has CDR1 DFQATT and CDR2 SNEGSKA (reference sequence). J was trimmed by 9 bases and V by 0 bases; bases with no gene match: 12. The CDR3 is made up of 17 amino acids.